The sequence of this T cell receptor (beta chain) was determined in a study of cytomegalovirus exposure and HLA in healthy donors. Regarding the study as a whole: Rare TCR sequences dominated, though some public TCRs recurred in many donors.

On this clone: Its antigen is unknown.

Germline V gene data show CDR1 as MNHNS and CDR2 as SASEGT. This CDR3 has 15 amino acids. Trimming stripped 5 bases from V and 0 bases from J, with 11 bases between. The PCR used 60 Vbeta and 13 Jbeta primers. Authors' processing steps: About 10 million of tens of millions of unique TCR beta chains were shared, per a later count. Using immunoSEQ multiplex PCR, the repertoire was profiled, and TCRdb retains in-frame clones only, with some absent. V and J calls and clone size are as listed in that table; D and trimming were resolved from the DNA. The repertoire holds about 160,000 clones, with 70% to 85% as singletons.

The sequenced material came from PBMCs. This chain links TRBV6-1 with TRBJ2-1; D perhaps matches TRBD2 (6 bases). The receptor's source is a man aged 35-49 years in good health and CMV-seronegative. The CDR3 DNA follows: TGTGCCAGCAGTATAGCGGTGAGCTCCTACAATGAGCAGTTCTTC. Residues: CASSIAVSSYNEQFF.